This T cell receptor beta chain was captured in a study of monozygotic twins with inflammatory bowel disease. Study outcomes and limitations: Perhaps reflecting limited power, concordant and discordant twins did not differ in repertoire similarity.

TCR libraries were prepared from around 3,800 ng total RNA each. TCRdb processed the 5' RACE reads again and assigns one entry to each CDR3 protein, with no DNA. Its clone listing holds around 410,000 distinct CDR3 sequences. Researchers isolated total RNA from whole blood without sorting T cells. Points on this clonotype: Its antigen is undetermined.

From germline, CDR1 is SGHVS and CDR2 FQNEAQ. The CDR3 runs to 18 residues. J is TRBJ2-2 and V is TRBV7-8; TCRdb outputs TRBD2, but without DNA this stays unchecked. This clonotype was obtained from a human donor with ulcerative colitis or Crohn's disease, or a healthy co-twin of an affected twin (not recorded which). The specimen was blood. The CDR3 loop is CASSSRKGLAANTGELFF.